Each of the 13 T cell receptor beta chains below was sequenced from the same sample in a study of T cells in Graves' hyperthyroidism and ophthalmopathy. Amplification targeted TCR beta CDR3 regions from RNA transcripts. First-round RT-PCR with HTBI primers amplified the TCR CDR3 region. TCRdb reprocessed the multiplex PCR reads with MiXCR, giving one entry per CDR3 protein. The data contain about 640,000 distinct CDR3 sequences, about 45% of them seen just once; the ten biggest clones take up less than 9%. What was sequenced was peripheral blood or thyroid tissue (not recorded which). The receptor set was obtained from an adult man with Graves' disease, either hyperthyroidism or ophthalmopathy (not recorded which).

Ten or more counts support this clonotype. The chain has TRBV24-1 and TRBJ2-5; 7 positions match TRBD1. Germline V gene lookup returns CDR1 KGHDR and CDR2 SFDVKD. The CDR3 is 13 residues long. V lost 6 bases to trimming and J lost 9 bases; unmatched junction nucleotides: 9. The CDR3 nucleotides read TGTGCCACCAGTTCCAGGGGGTTCGGGGCCCAGTACTTC. It is translated as CATSSRGFGAQYF.

This clonotype was seen a handful of times. The V gene is TRBV20-1, the J gene TRBJ2-7; D perhaps matches TRBD1 (6 bases). Trimming took off 6 bases at V and 2 bases at J, with 14 bases between the two ends. The CDR3 covers 13 residues. Germline lookup yields CDR1 DFQATT and CDR2 SNEGSKA (reference sequence). CDR3 nucleotide sequence: TGCAGTGCCCCCGGGGACAAAGCCTACGAGCAGTACTTC. Amino acid sequence: CSAPGDKAYEQYF.

Remarks on this clonotype: At one boundary the junction diverges from the germline segment, which might be a read error. This sequence joins TRBV29-1 and TRBJ1-2; tentatively, D is TRBD1 (6 bases). The CDR3 totals 12 residues. Germline loops: CDR1 SQVTM, CDR2 ANQGSEA. The CDR3 DNA sequence: TGCAGCGTTCAGGGGAGAAGCGACTCGCCGAGGTTC. Translation: CSVQGRSDSPRF.

This clonotype was counted a few times. The germline gene is not matched at one end of the junction; a read error may be the cause. The rearrangement uses TRBV2 and TRBJ1-1, with 7 bases lining up with TRBD1. The CDR3 spans 14 residues. Germline values: CDR1 SNHLY, CDR2 FYNNEI. This CDR3 reads CASIERRGDTEAFF. CDR3 nucleotide sequence: TGTGCCAGCATTGAACGCAGGGGGGACACTGAAGCTTTCTTT.

The rearrangement joins TRBV7-6 to TRBJ1-1; TRBD1 matches 8 bases. Unmatched junction bases numbered 7, after V lost 6 bases and J lost 1 base. Germline assignment: CDR1 SGHVS and CDR2 FNYEAQ. There are 15 residues in the CDR3. This CDR3 is CASRPGGVTNTEAFF. In nucleotides, the CDR3 is TGTGCCAGCAGGCCAGGGGGCGTTACGAACACTGAAGCTTTCTTT.

This clonotype was recorded many times. The chain uses TRBV7-8 and TRBJ2-7, with a tentative D call TRBD1 (6 bases). Trimming removed 2 bases at V and 4 bases at J, with 18 bases between. CDR3 length: 16 residues. The germline V gene has CDR1 SGHVS and CDR2 FQNEAQ. The CDR3 DNA reads TGTGCCAGCAGCTTAATCGGTGGGCAGGGGCGATACGAGCAGTACTTC. Its protein product is CASSLIGGQGRYEQYF.

This clonotype was found a few times. V and J are TRBV7-9 and TRBJ1-6; tentative D call: TRBD1 (6 bases). The CDR3 consists of 15 residues. The V and J ends lost 3 bases and 8 bases respectively, with 14 bases between them. Germline CDR1 reads SEHNR; CDR2 reads FQNEAQ (reference sequence). Here the CDR3 reads CASSFSGEVDSPLHF. The CDR3 DNA reads as TGTGCCAGCAGCTTTTCAGGGGAGGTTGATTCACCCCTCCACTTT.

The chain is built from TRBV6-5 and TRBJ1-1, with D hard to call. V lost 4 bases, J lost 1 base, and 13 bases lay in between. This CDR3 is built from 15 residues. Per the germline V gene, CDR1 is MNHEY and CDR2 is SVGAGI. CDR3 in amino acids: CASSLSPLANTEAFF. As DNA, the CDR3 is TGTGCCAGCAGTTTATCCCCGCTTGCGAACACTGAAGCTTTCTTT.

The rearrangement links TRBV2 to TRBJ1-5; maybe TRBD1 (5 bases). Germline CDR1 reads SNHLY; CDR2 reads FYNNEI. Trimming stripped 4 bases from V and 4 bases from J, with 11 bases between. The CDR3 is 14 amino acids. The CDR3 nucleotides read TGTGCCAGCAGTGCAACGACAGCGAATCAGCCCCAGCATTTT. Translated: CASSATTANQPQHF.

To note about this clonotype: At one end the junction does not follow the germline gene, possibly because of a read error. J is TRBJ2-7 and V is TRBV7-9, with D hard to call. CDR3 length: 11 amino acids. Looked up from germline, CDR1 is SEHNR and CDR2 is FQNEAQ (reference sequence). The CDR3 DNA is TGTGCCAGCAGCCCGGAATACGAGCATTACTTC. Protein: CASSPEYEHYF. Full variable domain (rest looked up from reference TRBV7-9 and TRBJ2-7): DTGVSQNPRHKITKRGQNVTFRCDPISEHNRLYWYRQTLGQGPEFLTYFQNEAQLEKSRLLSDRFSAERPKGSFSTLEIQRTEQGDSAMYLCASSPEYEHYFGPGTRLTVT.

The chain links TRBV19 to TRBJ2-5; 10 bases are shared with TRBD1. The J call is in doubt because the DNA end fits TRBJ2-7 better. This CDR3 has 15 residues. Germline assignment: CDR1 LNHDA and CDR2 SQIVND (reference sequence). CDR3: CASSMWGTGAYEQYF. CDR3 nucleotides: TGTGCCAGTAGTATGTGGGGGACAGGGGCCTACGAGCAGTACTTC.

V and J are TRBV7-9 and TRBJ2-5; 7 nucleotides line up with TRBD2. Germline CDR1 SEHNR, CDR2 FQNEAQ (reference sequence). V shed 6 bases and J 9 bases; nucleotides not matched to a gene: 13. The CDR3 is 14 amino acids. CDR3 sequence reads: CASSPGGFGQPQYF. CDR3 coding DNA: TGTGCCAGCAGTCCCGGGGGGTTTGGTCAGCCCCAGTACTTC.

The CDR3 DNA sequence: TGTGCCAGCAGTGAATGGGAGGTCGCTGGAAACACCATATATTTT. Translating gives CASSEWEVAGNTIYF. This chain joins TRBV25-1 and TRBJ1-3; D not certain. The germline V gene encodes CDR1 MGHDK and CDR2 SYGVNS. The CDR3 extends over 15 amino acids. V gave up 1 base and J gave up 2 bases, with 9 bases separating them.